The clone carrying this T cell receptor (beta chain) was counted ten times or more. The antigen remains undetermined. This sample was included in a study of CD8+CD57+ T cells in acquired aplastic anemia. Study overall: Quantities of DNA derived from sorted CD4+ and CD8+ cells averaged roughly 3.4 ug. Study results and limitations: Patients and controls shared some 29 CD8+ CDR3 sequences, which appeared highly expressed in patients and within their immunodominant clones.

J lost 9 bases, V lost 7 bases, and 7 bases had no gene match. Germline CDR1 SEHNR, CDR2 FQNEAQ (reference sequence). This CDR3 is 12 amino acids long. Genomic DNA, serving as template, underwent TCR beta VDJ and CDR3 profiling. Via MiXCR, TCRdb re-called the reads, giving one row per CDR3 protein. The table includes about 81,000 distinct CDR3 sequences, over 35% detected once. The chain combines TRBV7-9 with TRBJ1-2; TRBD1 aligns across 8 bases. The sequencing input was sorted CD4+, CD8+, or CD8+CD57+ T cells (not recorded which) from PBMCs. The TCR sequence derives from a human donor in good health, serving as a control. CDR3 sequence (DNA): TGTGCCAGCAACAAAAACAGGGGGAGCTACACCTTC. Its translation: CASNKNRGSYTF.